This TCR beta chain appears in the sequencing data of a study of patients and donors after allogeneic stem cell transplantation. TCRdb re-derived calls from the RT-PCR reads in MiXCR, one entry per CDR3 protein. The sample shows more than 850,000 distinct CDR3 sequences, about a sixth of them seen only once. Germline V gene lookup returns CDR1 SGDLS and CDR2 YYNGEE. V was trimmed by 3 bases and J by 0 bases, leaving 12 bases between them. This CDR3 comprises 15 residues. The rearrangement joins TRBV9 to TRBJ1-1; TRBD1 is a possible D gene (5 bases). This TCR derives from a human donor who was either an allogeneic HSCT recipient or a stem cell or donor lymphocyte infusion donor (not recorded which). It is not recorded whose cells these are; they may come from a transplant donor. The sample consisted of blood, either unsorted or a sorted T cell fraction (not recorded which). CDR3 protein: CASSDTPGMNTEAFF. DNA of the CDR3: TGTGCCAGCAGCGATACCCCAGGGATGAACACTGAAGCTTTCTTT.